This entry lists 12 T cell receptor beta chains sequenced from one sample in a study of shared clonotypes between healthy human individuals. TCRdb's copy holds only in-frame clones and misses some; the assay was immunoSEQ multiplex PCR. This table holds 170,000 or so clones, approximately 60% found once. Material: memory CD4+ T cells sorted from blood. This sample's subset: CD45RA-negative fraction. The source of these receptors is a man under 40 in good health.

The gene calls are TRBV6-1 and TRBJ2-2; 11 bases match TRBD1. The ends lost 4 bases at V and 6 bases at J; junction bases unmatched: 7. This CDR3 has 16 residues. CDR1 is MNHNS and CDR2 is SASEGT in the germline V gene. This CDR3 reads CASSVIPGQGAGELFF. The CDR3 nucleotides are TGTGCCAGCAGTGTAATTCCGGGACAGGGGGCCGGGGAGCTGTTTTTT.

This chain uses TRBV25-1 with TRBJ1-4; D remains unclear. Germline V gene data show CDR1 as MGHDK and CDR2 as SYGVNS. The CDR3 consists of 15 residues. V was pared by 5 bases and J by 1 base, with 11 bases between. The CDR3 DNA is TGTGCCAGCAGTAAAGAGGCTGGAACTAATGAAAAACTGTTTTTT. Its protein product is CASSKEAGTNEKLFF.

V gene TRBV19 combines with J gene TRBJ1-2; possible D gene TRBD1, 6 bases. The CDR3 length is 14 residues. The germline CDR1 and CDR2 sequences are LNHDA and SQIVND (reference sequence). V lost 6 bases, J lost 4 bases, and 15 bases lay in between. This chain's CDR3 is CASSGSGTSYGYTF. CDR3 in DNA: TGTGCCAGTAGCGGATCCGGGACAAGCTATGGCTACACCTTC.

This clone was counted only a few times. The chain has TRBV7-2 and TRBJ2-1; D is ambiguous. Germline V gene sequence: CDR1 SGHTA, CDR2 FQGNSA. With 5 bases removed from V and 0 bases from J, the gap between germline ends came to 11 bases. CDR3 size: 15 residues. CDR3 in amino acids: CASSPGADSYNEQFF. In nucleotides, the CDR3 is TGTGCCAGCAGCCCCGGCGCCGACTCCTACAATGAGCAGTTCTTC.

V gene TRBV7-2 combines with J gene TRBJ1-2; no firm D call. Deletions cut 4 bases from V and 8 bases from J, with 17 bases between. This CDR3 comprises 14 residues. Germline CDR1 reads SGHTA; CDR2 reads FQGNSA. CDR3 protein: CASSSSLNLDGYTF. In nucleotides, the CDR3 is TGTGCCAGCAGCTCGAGTTTGAATCTTGACGGCTACACCTTC.

V usage is TRBV6-5 and J usage is TRBJ1-5; unclear D gene. This CDR3 spans 15 amino acids. V gave up 2 bases and J gave up 0 bases, with 8 bases separating them. The germline CDR1 and CDR2 sequences are MNHEY and SVGAGI. CDR3 sequence (DNA): TGTGCCAGCAGTTACAACAGTGATAGCAATCAGCCCCAGCATTTT. Protein product: CASSYNSDSNQPQHF.

This clone was observed a handful of times. The gene calls are TRBV18 and TRBJ2-1; tentatively, D is TRBD1 (6 bases). Germline V lookup: CDR1 KGHSH, CDR2 LQKENI. Deletions cut 6 bases from V and 4 bases from J, with 16 bases between. CDR3 length equals 15 residues. This CDR3 reads CASSRDNTNYNEQFF. The CDR3 DNA is TGTGCCAGCTCCCGGGACAACACAAATTACAATGAGCAGTTCTTC. Full variable domain (outside the CDR3, taken from reference TRBV18 and TRBJ2-1): NAGVMQNPRHLVRRRGQEARLRCSPMKGHSHVYWYRQLPEEGLKFMVYLQKENIIDESGMPKERFSAEFPKEGPSILRIQQVVRGDSAAYFCASSRDNTNYNEQFFGPGTRLTVL.

The chain carries TRBV11-2 and TRBJ2-1; a weak D match, TRBD2 (5 bases). V lost 2 bases and J 2 bases, leaving 13 bases between the germline ends. Germline values: CDR1 SGHAT, CDR2 FQNNGV. The CDR3 sequence is 16 residues long. CDR3 coding DNA: TGTGCCAGCAGCTTATTTATTAGCGTGGCCTACAATGAGCAGTTCTTC. Its protein is CASSLFISVAYNEQFF.

About this clone itself: The sample contains more than one DNA sequence encoding this CDR3. The chain is built from TRBV7-9 and TRBJ2-7; the D gene is possibly TRBD2 (6 bases). Germline V gives CDR1 SEHNR, CDR2 FQNEAQ (reference sequence). The CDR3 covers 14 residues. V was pared by 5 bases and J by 0 bases, with 11 bases between. The CDR3 sequence is CASSPDGSSYEQYF. In DNA, the CDR3 is TGTGCCAGCAGCCCGGACGGGAGCTCCTACGAGCAGTACTTC.

This sequence joins TRBV27 and TRBJ2-3, with a possible D match to TRBD1 (6 bases). The V and J ends lost 5 bases and 0 bases respectively, with 15 bases between them. From germline, CDR1 is MNHEY and CDR2 SMNVEV (reference sequence). This CDR3 contains 16 residues. The CDR3 DNA reads TGTGCCAGCAGTCCACCCCTCCAGGGGAGCACAGATACGCAGTATTTT. This sequence encodes CASSPPLQGSTDTQYF.

The genes are TRBV10-3 and TRBJ2-5; 9 nucleotides match TRBD2. Germline-derived CDR1 and CDR2 are ENHRY and SYGVKD. Trimming removed 6 bases from V and 2 bases from J; junction bases left unmatched: 10. The CDR3 runs to 16 residues. CDR3 in DNA: TGTGCCATCAGGTTCGGGGCGGGAGGGCTTCAAGAGACCCAGTACTTC. Translation: CAIRFGAGGLQETQYF.

V usage is TRBV7-2 and J usage is TRBJ2-7; a weak D match, TRBD2 (5 bases). This CDR3 has 14 amino acids. V gave up 5 bases and J gave up 4 bases, with 15 bases separating them. The germline CDR1 and CDR2 sequences are SGHTA and FQGNSA. For the CDR3, the DNA is TGTGCCAGCAGCACCTACCGGGGAGAGTACGAGCAGTACTTC. This codes for CASSTYRGEYEQYF.